This T cell receptor beta chain was found in a study of T cell clonotyping in hematopoietic cell transplantation. CDR3 length equals 13 residues. Trimming cost V 5 bases and J 12 bases, with 17 bases left between them. Germline V CDR1 and CDR2: SGHVS, FQNEAQ. Findings of the study overall: Few recipient clonotypes overlapped donors; over 95% were de novo at given depth.

This clone was seen only once. Its matching antigen is unknown. Measured with immunoSEQ multiplex PCR; TCRdb has only the in-frame clones, and not every one. Among roughly 16,000 clones listed, approximately 85% were seen once. The rearrangement uses TRBV7-8 and TRBJ2-1; D is undetermined. The TCR comes from a woman aged 40 to 49 in good health. Some clones in this sample may be carry-over from other donors' samples. Material for sequencing was peripheral blood mononuclear cells. CDR3 nucleotides: TGTGCCAGCAGCCCCCCGGTCCTAGTCGGGCAGTTCTTC. It codes for CASSPPVLVGQFF.